These T cell receptor beta chains were read from a single sample in a study of T-cell memory formation after mild COVID-19. In TCRdb, the 5' RACE reads were re-called with MiXCR into one record per CDR3 protein. The data hold about 430,000 distinct CDR3 sequences, with roughly 18% observed a single time. The sample taken for sequencing was PBMCs or a T cell subset sorted from them (not recorded which). These receptors all stem from a man between 18 and 29 years old who had mild COVID-19 (a few samples of this study predate the infection). Cell type and time point are not known. The CDR3 runs from the conserved cysteine through the conserved F or W. Each record gives: CDR3 protein, J gene, D gene, V gene. D genes are given only for firm matches.

cdr3_aa: CASSWQGQQTYEQYF; j_call: TRBJ2-7; d_call: -; v_call: TRBV5-1
cdr3_aa: CSARGQGDTEAFF; j_call: TRBJ1-1; d_call: TRBD1; v_call: TRBV20-1
cdr3_aa: CASSYSSAGPMETQYF; j_call: TRBJ2-5; d_call: -; v_call: TRBV6-5
cdr3_aa: CASSLGPGGETQYF; j_call: TRBJ2-5; d_call: -; v_call: TRBV7-6
cdr3_aa: CASSLAGPWAQYF; j_call: TRBJ2-5; d_call: -; v_call: TRBV7-9
cdr3_aa: CASSQTPPEYSNQPQHF; j_call: TRBJ1-5; d_call: -; v_call: TRBV19
cdr3_aa: CAIRGPSTDTQYF; j_call: TRBJ2-3; d_call: -; v_call: TRBV10-3
cdr3_aa: CASSQDRSTGKNQPQHF; j_call: TRBJ1-5; d_call: TRBD1; v_call: TRBV14
cdr3_aa: CASSRTGARATNEKLFF; j_call: TRBJ1-4; d_call: TRBD1; v_call: TRBV6-5
cdr3_aa: CASSFGVWGRGHGGRTDTQYF; j_call: TRBJ2-3; d_call: TRBD1; v_call: TRBV12-3/TRBV12-4
cdr3_aa: CASLISWDLRFSYGYTF; j_call: TRBJ1-2; d_call: -; v_call: TRBV27
cdr3_aa: CASSLGTGVYQPQHF; j_call: TRBJ1-5; d_call: TRBD1; v_call: TRBV7-2
cdr3_aa: CASSPDRDSYGYTF; j_call: TRBJ1-2; d_call: TRBD1; v_call: TRBV5-6
cdr3_aa: CASSQDNKGANYGYTF; j_call: TRBJ1-2; d_call: -; v_call: TRBV4-1
cdr3_aa: CASSQGVPAYEQYF; j_call: TRBJ2-7; d_call: -; v_call: TRBV3-1
cdr3_aa: CASSPDNRGTTYEQYF; j_call: TRBJ2-7; d_call: TRBD1; v_call: TRBV9
cdr3_aa: CASSEARLAGFIAQYF; j_call: TRBJ2-3; d_call: TRBD2; v_call: TRBV2
cdr3_aa: CASSPGTLLSTDTQYF; j_call: TRBJ2-3; d_call: -; v_call: TRBV7-9
cdr3_aa: CASSFPSGNEQFF; j_call: TRBJ2-1; d_call: -; v_call: TRBV12-3/TRBV12-4
cdr3_aa: CASRGPYDGYTF; j_call: TRBJ1-2; d_call: -; v_call: TRBV28
cdr3_aa: CAGGQWADGELFF; j_call: TRBJ2-2; d_call: -; v_call: TRBV12-2
cdr3_aa: CATSREASGGLMNEQFF; j_call: TRBJ2-1; d_call: TRBD2; v_call: TRBV15
cdr3_aa: CASSQESSIVYEQYF; j_call: TRBJ2-7; d_call: -; v_call: TRBV14
cdr3_aa: CSARDYTGGGQPQHF; j_call: TRBJ1-5; d_call: -; v_call: TRBV20-1
cdr3_aa: CASSFQAGSNQPQHF; j_call: TRBJ1-5; d_call: -; v_call: TRBV7-2
cdr3_aa: CASTREWAGINIQYF; j_call: TRBJ2-4; d_call: -; v_call: TRBV5-5
cdr3_aa: CASSSQGSTGAFF; j_call: TRBJ1-1; d_call: -; v_call: TRBV7-9
cdr3_aa: CASSLRGEDTQYF; j_call: TRBJ2-3; d_call: -; v_call: TRBV3-1
cdr3_aa: CASSQDAVRQTNTGELFF; j_call: TRBJ2-2; d_call: -; v_call: TRBV4-3
cdr3_aa: CASSFQGAGYEQYF; j_call: TRBJ2-7; d_call: TRBD1; v_call: TRBV5-6
cdr3_aa: CASSVGGPSYYGYTF; j_call: TRBJ1-2; d_call: -; v_call: TRBV7-2
cdr3_aa: CSARDGGGPQHF; j_call: TRBJ1-5; d_call: TRBD1; v_call: TRBV20-1
cdr3_aa: CASSQRTAVNYGYTF; j_call: TRBJ1-2; d_call: -; v_call: TRBV4-1
cdr3_aa: CASSQSWASIADTQYF; j_call: TRBJ2-3; d_call: -; v_call: TRBV4-1
cdr3_aa: CSAAVSAAYEQYF; j_call: TRBJ2-7; d_call: -; v_call: TRBV20-1
cdr3_aa: CASGIGYGYTF; j_call: TRBJ1-2; d_call: -; v_call: TRBV7-9
cdr3_aa: CATSRDRGLASEQFF; j_call: TRBJ2-1; d_call: TRBD2; v_call: TRBV15
cdr3_aa: CAIMETRDTEAFF; j_call: TRBJ1-1; d_call: -; v_call: TRBV10-3
cdr3_aa: CASSPPSGGAGASEQFF; j_call: TRBJ2-1; d_call: TRBD2; v_call: TRBV7-8
cdr3_aa: CASSSLAGRKDTQYF; j_call: TRBJ2-3; d_call: TRBD2; v_call: TRBV4-3
cdr3_aa: CASSQDPTGYTDTQYF; j_call: TRBJ2-3; d_call: -; v_call: TRBV4-3
cdr3_aa: CASSSGSYNEQFF; j_call: TRBJ2-1; d_call: -; v_call: TRBV12-3/TRBV12-4